The sequence of this T cell receptor (beta chain) was determined in a study of molecular identifiers for immune sequencing clone quantification. Libraries from naive CD8 cells were generated from 20,000 to 1,000,000 sorted cells (with 10%, 30% or 50% RNA). The authors sorted naive CD8 T cells as CD8+CD4-CCR7+CD45RA+. Making the bulk TCR libraries relied on previously described methods and listed TCR primers. A single record per CDR3 protein comes from TCRdb applying MiXCR to the PCR reads. The sample consists of about half a million distinct CDR3 sequences, under 30% of them appearing once. Germline CDR1 reads LGHNA; CDR2 reads YSLEER. Trimming stripped 0 bases from V and 0 bases from J, with 6 bases between. CDR3 length: 15 amino acids.

The J gene is TRBJ2-1, the V gene TRBV4-3; D unresolved. What was sequenced was naive CD8+ T cells from blood, with Jurkat cell RNA spiked in. Subset here: FACS-sorted CD8+CD4-CCR7+CD45RA+ naive T cells. This clonotype originated in a human donor in good health. Some libraries in this study had Jurkat cell RNA spiked in. Here the CDR3 reads CASSQDRISYNEQFF. CDR3 sequence (DNA): TGCGCCAGCAGCCAAGACAGAATCTCCTACAATGAGCAGTTCTTC.